This T cell receptor beta chain derives from a study of shared clonotypes between healthy human individuals. Study overall: Three plates were used per donor for CD4 naive, three for CD4 memory, two for CD8 naive and one for CD8 memory. Study conclusions and caveats: Sequencing depth was expected to affect clonotype sharing among donors. Collection of samples was limited to blood; tissue repertoires likely differ.

Generated by immunoSEQ multiplex PCR, the TCRdb table keeps only in-frame clones and is missing some. Of 1.5 million to 2.5 million clones in the sample, roughly 94% are singletons; the top ten hold roughly 1%. Concerning this clone itself: The antigen is undetermined.

It was CD45RO-negative cells, positively selected for CCR7, that made up naive CD8 cells, with terminally differentiated effector memory CD45RA+ cells excluded. Caucasian adults living in Nashville, Tennessee, provided all samples. This CDR3 has 14 residues. Germline V gene data show CDR1 as LNHDA and CDR2 as SQIVND (reference sequence). Deletions cut 6 bases from V and 1 base from J, with 10 bases between. The chain combines TRBV19 with TRBJ1-5; TRBD1 is a possible D gene (6 bases). The sequence derives from a man younger than 30 in good health. The sample was naive CD8+ T cells sorted from blood. In DNA, the CDR3 is TGTGCCAGTAGCTGGGGGGCCAGCAATCAGCCCCAGCATTTT. Translated, it gives CASSWGASNQPQHF.